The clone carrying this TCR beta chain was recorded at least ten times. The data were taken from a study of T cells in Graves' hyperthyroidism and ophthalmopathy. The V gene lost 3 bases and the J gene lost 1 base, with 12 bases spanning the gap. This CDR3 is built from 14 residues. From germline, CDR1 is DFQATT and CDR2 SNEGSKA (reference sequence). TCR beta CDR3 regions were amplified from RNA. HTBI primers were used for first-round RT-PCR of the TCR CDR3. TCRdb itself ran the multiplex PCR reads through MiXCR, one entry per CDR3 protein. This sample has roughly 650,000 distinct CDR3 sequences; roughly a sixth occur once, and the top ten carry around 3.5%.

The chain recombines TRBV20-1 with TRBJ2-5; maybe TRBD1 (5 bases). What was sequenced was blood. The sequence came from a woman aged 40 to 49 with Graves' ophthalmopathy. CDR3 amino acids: CSASHRSRQETQYF. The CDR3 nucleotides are TGCAGTGCTAGCCACAGGTCCCGCCAAGAGACCCAGTACTTC.